This is a list of T cell receptor beta chains from one sample in a study of CD8+CD57+ T cells in acquired aplastic anemia. In TCRdb, the reads were re-called with MiXCR into one record per CDR3 protein. In the table there are 300,000 or so distinct CDR3 sequences, around 60% of which are singletons. Input material: sorted CD4+, CD8+, or CD8+CD57+ T cells (not recorded which) from PBMCs. The receptors shown here come from a human donor with severe aplastic anemia or a healthy control (not recorded which). The CDR3 runs from the conserved cysteine through the conserved F or W. The D gene is left open where the match is weak. Clone size appears in some rows only: once, few, many, or a class for an expanded clone.

J gene | V gene | clone size | D gene | CDR3 DNA | CDR3 protein
TRBJ1-1 | TRBV9 | once | NA | TGTGCCAGCAGCGTAGCGGGGTCGTGGAACACTGAAGCTTTCTTT | CASSVAGSWNTEAFF
TRBJ1-2 | TRBV29-1 | NA | NA | TGCAGCGTTGACGGGAGAGTAGCTGGCTACACCTTC | CSVDGRVAGYTF
TRBJ1-2 | TRBV2 | many | TRBD1 | TGTGCCAGCAGTGAATTTGGCAGGGGGCAGGACTATGGCTACACCTTC | CASSEFGRGQDYGYTF
TRBJ2-1 | TRBV5-1 | many | NA | TGCGCCAGCAGCTTGGAATCGGGGGATGAGCAGTTCTTC | CASSLESGDEQFF
TRBJ1-2 | TRBV15 | once | NA | TGTGCCACCAGCAGGTCCGGGGATTACTATGGCTACACCTTC | CATSRSGDYYGYTF
TRBJ1-2 | TRBV20-1 | NA | NA | TGCAGTGCTAGAGCGGGGGAGGGTGGCTACACCTTC | CSARAGEGGYTF
TRBJ1-6 | TRBV12-3/TRBV12-4 | many | NA | TGTGCCAGCAGTTTAGTACATTGGCAGGGATATTCACCCCTCCACTTT | CASSLVHWQGYSPLHF
TRBJ2-7 | TRBV15 | NA | TRBD1 | TGTGCCGCCAGCAGCGATCGGACAGGAGCCTACGAGCAGTACTTC | CAASSDRTGAYEQYF
TRBJ2-3 | TRBV7-2 | NA | TRBD2 | TGTGCCAGCAGCTTAGGTCGTCGACTAGCGGGGGGGCTTGCAGATACGCAGTATTTT | CASSLGRRLAGGLADTQYF
TRBJ2-5 | TRBV20-1 | NA | NA | TGCAGTGCTAGTACGGACCTCGGCGGCGAGACCCAGTACTTC | CSASTDLGGETQYF
TRBJ2-1 | TRBV7-3 | once | NA | TGTGCCAGCAGCACCAACAGGGATGAGCAGTTCTTC | CASSTNRDEQFF
TRBJ2-5 | TRBV15 | NA | NA | TGTGCCACCAGCAGAGATCAGGCAGCCAAACAAGAGACCCAGTACTTC | CATSRDQAAKQETQYF
TRBJ2-7 | TRBV25-1 | NA | TRBD2 | TGTGCCAGCACCTCACGGGGGGAACGCTACGAGCAGTACTTC | CASTSRGERYEQYF
TRBJ2-2 | TRBV10-3 | many | NA | TGTGCCATCAGTGAGTCGACTAGGACCGGGGAGCTGTTTTTT | CAISESTRTGELFF
TRBJ2-5 | TRBV7-2 | many | NA | TGTGCCAGCAGCCTTGGATTGAAAGAGACCCAGTACTTC | CASSLGLKETQYF
TRBJ1-5 | TRBV12-3/TRBV12-4 | NA | TRBD1 | TGTGCCAGCAGGGGACAGCCCAATCAGCCCCAGCATTTT | CASRGQPNQPQHF
TRBJ2-3 | TRBV5-6 | NA | NA | TGTGCCAGCAGCTTGTGGGGAAATCCCACAGATACGCAGTATTTT | CASSLWGNPTDTQYF
TRBJ2-5 | TRBV7-9 | NA | NA | TGTGCCAGCAGCCGCGGACTCAAACCTCTACAAGAGACCCAGTACTTC | CASSRGLKPLQETQYF
TRBJ2-3 | TRBV5-6 | many | TRBD2 | TGTGCCAGCAGCCGTGGACTAGCGGACCCCACAGATACGCAGTATTTT | CASSRGLADPTDTQYF
TRBJ1-1 | TRBV12-3/TRBV12-4 | NA | TRBD1 | TGTGCCAGCAGTTTGGACAGGACCCGGGACAGGGTTCTCCGGGGAGCTTTCTTT | CASSLDRTRDRVLRGAFF
TRBJ2-1 | TRBV20-1 | NA | TRBD2 | TGCAGTGCTAGAGCCACACTCCCTGCCGGACTAGCGGGGTACAATGAGCAGTTCTTC | CSARATLPAGLAGYNEQFF
TRBJ2-6 | TRBV7-3 | NA | NA | TGTGCCAGCAGCCCCAGGGGCGGTGTATCTGGGGCCAACGTCCTGACTTTC | CASSPRGGVSGANVLTF
TRBJ2-7 | TRBV4-3 | few | TRBD2 | TGCGCCAGCAGCCAAGCCTCCACTAGCGCAGCCTACGAGCAGTACTTC | CASSQASTSAAYEQYF